This is a list of T cell receptor beta chains from one sample in a study of OX40 agonist ivuxolimab in advanced cancers. Sequencing used immunoSEQ multiplex PCR; TCRdb keeps in-frame clones, though not all of them. The profile shows tens of thousands of clones, 80% of them singletons. The material was CD4+ or CD8+ T cells sorted from blood, obtained in a trial of the OX40 agonist ivuxolimab. These receptors were obtained from an adult with an advanced solid tumor such as melanoma, head and neck, liver or kidney cancer. The CDR3 runs from the conserved cysteine through the conserved F or W. A D gene is named only where the DNA matches it firmly. Rows give clone size only sometimes, using once, few, many, or a class for an expanded clone.

cdr3_length,v_call,j_call,d_call,clone_size,cdr3_aa,cdr3_nt
16,TRBV9,TRBJ1-1,NA,few,CASSALQGSTYTEAFF,TGTGCCAGCAGCGCCTTACAGGGATCGACTTACACTGAAGCTTTCTTT
13,TRBV29-1,TRBJ1-4,NA,NA,CSVRQGQNEKLFF,TGCAGCGTTCGGCAGGGGCAGAATGAAAAACTGTTTTTT
14,TRBV10-2,TRBJ2-2,NA,NA,CASGPPGFTGELFF,TGCGCCAGCGGGCCCCCAGGATTCACCGGGGAGCTGTTTTTT
15,TRBV19,TRBJ2-6,NA,NA,CASSIPIAGANVLTF,TGTGCCAGTAGTATCCCGATTGCTGGGGCCAACGTCCTGACTTTC
15,TRBV19,TRBJ2-3,NA,NA,CASSIDSGRTDTQYF,TGTGCCAGTAGTATTGACAGCGGACGCACAGATACGCAGTATTTT
13,TRBV27,TRBJ2-5,NA,few,CASSFAQGETQYF,TGTGCCAGCAGTTTCGCACAGGGTGAGACCCAGTACTTC
14,TRBV6-4,TRBJ2-7,NA,once,CASRPQTAGYEQYF,TGTGCCAGCAGACCCCAAACGGCGGGATACGAGCAGTACTTC
13,TRBV7-2,TRBJ2-7,NA,NA,CASSFPGPAEQYF,TGTGCCAGCAGCTTCCCAGGGCCGGCCGAGCAGTACTTC
19,TRBV5-6,TRBJ2-1,TRBD2,NA,CASSFRTSGITGSYNEQFF,TGTGCCAGCAGCTTTCGGACTAGCGGGATAACGGGCTCCTACAATGAGCAGTTCTTC
16,TRBV23-1,TRBJ2-1,NA,NA,CASSQYGPGFFNEQFF,TGCGCCAGCAGTCAATATGGACCCGGCTTTTTCAATGAGCAGTTCTTC
16,TRBV7-8,TRBJ2-1,NA,NA,CASSAYRFSSYNEQFF,TGTGCCAGCAGCGCCTACAGGTTTAGCTCCTACAATGAGCAGTTCTTC
15,TRBV6-5,TRBJ1-1,NA,few,CASSYSAGAILEAFF,TGTGCCAGCAGTTACTCTGCTGGGGCGATCCTTGAAGCTTTCTTT
17,TRBV19,TRBJ1-5,NA,NA,CASSALPGTKSHQPQHF,TGTGCCAGTAGCGCCTTACCGGGGACCAAGAGTCATCAGCCCCAGCATTTT
16,TRBV28,TRBJ2-2,TRBD1,NA,CASRISGTGSTGELFF,TGTGCCAGCAGGATATCGGGGACAGGTTCAACCGGGGAGCTGTTTTTT
13,TRBV18,TRBJ2-7,NA,NA,CASSPQDPGEQYF,TGTGCCAGCTCACCACAGGACCCCGGCGAGCAGTACTTC
14,TRBV5-1,TRBJ2-3,NA,NA,CASSADQATDTQYF,TGCGCCAGCAGCGCAGACCAAGCCACAGATACGCAGTATTTT
18,TRBV19,TRBJ2-3,TRBD2,NA,CASSNTGTSGRMTDTQYF,TGTGCCAGTAGTAATACCGGGACTAGCGGGAGGATGACAGATACGCAGTATTTT
19,TRBV5-1,TRBJ2-2,TRBD2,NA,CASRLRSGGRATNTGELFF,TGCGCCAGCCGCCTACGGTCTGGCGGGAGGGCCACGAACACCGGGGAGCTGTTTTTT
16,TRBV19,TRBJ2-5,NA,NA,CASRNTLVSAQETQYF,TGTGCCAGTAGGAACACACTAGTCTCCGCACAAGAGACCCAGTACTTC
14,TRBV19,TRBJ1-2,TRBD1,NA,CASSQGQTNYGYTF,TGTGCCAGTAGTCAGGGACAGACTAACTATGGCTACACCTTC
15,TRBV5-1,TRBJ1-5,NA,NA,CASSLGGVGDQPQHF,TGCGCCAGCAGCTTAGGAGGGGTTGGAGATCAGCCCCAGCATTTT
14,TRBV19,TRBJ2-2,NA,NA,CASSTPGLSGELFF,TGTGCCAGTAGTACCCCAGGACTTAGCGGGGAGCTGTTTTTT
14,TRBV10-2,TRBJ2-7,NA,NA,CASSVGTGPYEQYF,TGCGCCAGCAGTGTGGGGACGGGGCCCTACGAGCAGTACTTC